What follows are 12 T cell receptor beta chains derived from one specimen sequenced in a study of T cell responses to AZD1222 COVID-19 vaccine. Profiled with immunoSEQ multiplex PCR; TCRdb holds only in-frame clones, not every one. The table lists 90,000 to 150,000 clones, more than 70% of them singletons. Sequenced material: peripheral blood, taken 28 days after the second AZD1222 dose. The source of these receptors is an adult who received the AZD1222 COVID-19 vaccine.

V and J are TRBV28 and TRBJ1-4, with D uncertain. Per the germline V gene, CDR1 is MDHEN and CDR2 is SYDVKM. The CDR3 runs 14 residues. Trimming removed 7 bases at V and 8 bases at J, with 17 bases between. CDR3 DNA sequence: TGTGCCAGCATTCCGGACGGTGGGGAGGAAAAACTGTTTTTT. It translates to CASIPDGGEEKLFF.

This chain joins TRBV6-2 or TRBV6-3 and TRBJ1-3; D call uncertain. The CDR3 is 13 residues long. Deletions cut 4 bases from V and 0 bases from J, with 4 bases between. From germline, CDR1 is MNHEY and CDR2 SVGEGT. CDR3 residues: CASSFISGNTIYF. CDR3 bases: TGTGCCAGCAGTTTCATCTCTGGAAACACCATATATTTT.

This chain uses TRBV5-6 with TRBJ1-3; TRBD1 aligns across 7 bases. The J segment lost 2 bases and the V segment lost 4 bases, leaving 3 bases of the junction unmatched. This CDR3 is built from 14 residues. Germline V CDR1 and CDR2: SGHDT, YYEEEE. The CDR3 DNA reads TGTGCCAGCAGCGGCAGGGGGGCTGGAAACACCATATATTTT. Protein product: CASSGRGAGNTIYF.

V usage is TRBV27 and J usage is TRBJ1-2; 8 nucleotides line up with TRBD1. Germline assignment: CDR1 MNHEY and CDR2 SMNVEV (reference sequence). J gave up 7 bases and V 3 bases, and 10 bases lay outside the gene matches. This CDR3 spans 15 amino acids. The CDR3 protein is CASSFARGRPGGYTF. The CDR3 DNA is TGTGCCAGCAGTTTTGCCAGGGGGCGCCCCGGTGGCTACACCTTC.

The genes are TRBV9 and TRBJ1-3; weak D call: TRBD1 (5 bases). The CDR3 consists of 15 residues. V gave up 4 bases and J gave up 0 bases, with 11 bases separating them. Germline V CDR1 and CDR2: SGDLS, YYNGEE. As DNA, the CDR3 is TGTGCCAGCAGCCCTTCGACAGACTCTGGAAACACCATATATTTT. This encodes CASSPSTDSGNTIYF.

The genes are TRBV11-3 and TRBJ2-5; tentatively, D is TRBD2 (6 bases). Per the germline V gene, CDR1 is SGHNT and CDR2 is YENEEA. Between the trimmed V and J ends, which lost 1 base and 2 bases, there was a span of 11 bases. The CDR3 length is 15 residues. The CDR3 is CASSLGYGGQETQYF. CDR3 DNA sequence: TGTGCCAGCAGCTTAGGCTACGGGGGTCAAGAGACCCAGTACTTC.

The gene calls are TRBV14 and TRBJ1-1; unclear D gene. The germline CDR1 and CDR2 sequences are SGHDN and FVKESK. V was trimmed by 1 base and J by 0 bases, leaving 21 bases between them. The CDR3 totals 19 residues. The CDR3 loop is CASSQGIHNMRRMNTEAFF. In nucleotides, the CDR3 is TGTGCCAGCAGCCAAGGAATTCACAACATGAGGAGGATGAACACTGAAGCTTTCTTT.

The chain uses TRBV7-2 and TRBJ1-2, with TRBD1 matching over 9 bases. This CDR3 region has 16 residues. V was clipped by 5 bases and J by 1 base; unmatched bases: 8. Germline V gene sequence: CDR1 SGHTA, CDR2 FQGNSA. The CDR3 nucleotides are TGTGCCAGCAGCCCTAGGTCGGGACAGGGTAACTATGGCTACACCTTC. Translation: CASSPRSGQGNYGYTF.

The chain couples TRBV3-1 (or the pseudogene TRBV3-2) to TRBJ2-7; 9 nucleotides agree with TRBD1. The V gene end was trimmed by 1 base and the J gene end by 6 bases; junction bases not matched to a gene: 10. The CDR3 sequence is 16 residues long. CDR1 and CDR2 from the germline V gene are LGHDT and YNNKEL (reference sequence). CDR3 in DNA: TGTGCCAGCAGCCAAGGTTTGGGACAGGGAAGGTCCGAGCAGTACTTC. Residues: CASSQGLGQGRSEQYF.

This chain links TRBV11-3 with TRBJ2-1; D unresolved. The CDR3 runs to 12 residues. With 3 bases removed from V and 11 bases from J, the gap between germline ends came to 11 bases. Germline assignment: CDR1 SGHNT and CDR2 YENEEA. The CDR3, as DNA: TGTGCCAGCAGCTTCAACTCGGGTAAGCAGTTCTTC. Amino acid sequence: CASSFNSGKQFF.

V and J are TRBV7-2 and TRBJ2-7; no reliable D call. The ends were cut back, 5 bases at V and 5 bases at J, with 16 bases in the middle. Germline V gene lookup returns CDR1 SGHTA and CDR2 FQGNSA. This CDR3 region has 14 residues. This chain's CDR3 is CASSPRVLYHEQYF. The CDR3 nucleotides read TGTGCCAGCAGCCCTAGGGTATTGTACCACGAGCAGTACTTC.

The chain is built from TRBV30 and TRBJ2-7; tentatively, D is TRBD1 or TRBD2 (6 bases each). The germline V and J ends were trimmed by 4 bases and 6 bases, with 19 bases remaining between them. The CDR3 covers 14 residues. The germline CDR1 and CDR2 sequences are GTSNPN and SVGIG (reference sequence). Here the CDR3 DNA reads TGTGCCTGGATGTCCTGGCAGGGGAGGCGCGAGCAGTACTTC. Residues: CAWMSWQGRREQYF.